This T cell receptor beta chain was retrieved from a study of cytomegalovirus exposure and HLA in healthy donors. V was pared by 10 bases and J by 9 bases, with 14 bases of the junction left unmatched. Looked up from germline, CDR1 is SNHLY and CDR2 is FYNNEI. This CDR3 contains 14 residues. Using immunoSEQ multiplex PCR, the repertoire was profiled, and TCRdb retains in-frame clones only, with some absent. This sample has 100,000 to 150,000 clones, with around 89% found just once. Sequenced sample: PBMCs. This chain joins TRBV2 and TRBJ2-1; 8 bases match TRBD1. The source is a man between 18 and 35 years old in good health and CMV-seronegative. The CDR3 is CATRPDRVSAEQFF. The DNA of the CDR3 is TGTGCCACCCGCCCGGACAGGGTCTCCGCTGAGCAGTTCTTC.